A single TCR beta chain is shown here with its context. Data came from immunoSEQ multiplex PCR; TCRdb stores just in-frame clones and leaves some out. The table lists around 380,000 clones, around 84% of them singletons, with roughly 1.2% in the top ten. CDR3 length: 15 residues. Deletions cut 5 bases from V and 0 bases from J, with 14 bases between. CDR1 is SGHVS and CDR2 is FNYEAQ in the germline V gene. The data were taken from a study of blood T cell repertoires in COVID-19. For the study at large: Acute-phase and convalescent COVID-19 samples originated in the United States, Italy and Spain.

The source material was peripheral blood. This rearrangement joins TRBV7-6 to TRBJ2-7, with D possibly being TRBD1 (6 bases). The receptor was derived from a human donor with acute or convalescent COVID-19. The donor label of this sample is uncertain. CDR3 in DNA: TGTGCCAGCAGCCAACAGGGATTCCCCTCCTACGAGCAGTACTTC. Protein sequence: CASSQQGFPSYEQYF.